This is a list of T cell receptor beta chains from one sample in a study of cytomegalovirus exposure and HLA in healthy donors. Profiling relied on immunoSEQ multiplex PCR, and the TCRdb table lists in-frame clones only, not all of them. The sample contains 150,000 to 200,000 clones, 85% to 90% of which appear only once. The sample comprised PBMCs. The source of these receptors is a woman aged 25-40 years in good health and CMV-seronegative. The CDR3 runs from the conserved cysteine through the conserved F or W. The D gene is left open where the match is weak. Clone size, where shown, is once, few, many, or a class for clones that have expanded.

j_call cdr3_length d_call clone_size v_call cdr3_nt cdr3_aa
TRBJ2-5 16 - - TRBV1 TGCACCAGCAGCCCGGGACTAGCGGGGGCCCCGGAGACCCAGTACTTC CTSSPGLAGAPETQYF
TRBJ1-2 15 TRBD1 - TRBV2 TGTGCCAGCAGTGAAACGGATACAGGGGGATATGGCTACACCTTC CASSETDTGGYGYTF
TRBJ1-6 17 - - TRBV10-3 TGTGCCATCAGTGGAGGCGCGACTCTGACTATTAATTCACCCCTCCACTTT CAISGGATLTINSPLHF
TRBJ2-3 15 TRBD1 - TRBV9 TGTGCCAGCAGCGTGACAGGGATGAGCACAGATACGCAGTATTTT CASSVTGMSTDTQYF
TRBJ2-7 15 TRBD1 once TRBV7-9 TGTGCCAGCAGCCGTGGGACAGCTCAACCCTACGAGCAGTACTTC CASSRGTAQPYEQYF
TRBJ2-3 14 - - TRBV2 TGTGCCAGCAGTGATGCGCGGGTGGTAGATACGCAGTATTTT CASSDARVVDTQYF
TRBJ1-2 13 - - TRBV21-1 TGTGCCAGCAGCAAGGCAGGGCGATATGGCTACACCTTC CASSKAGRYGYTF
TRBJ2-5 15 - - TRBV10-2 TGCGCCAGCAGTGAGTCTGGCAGAAGACAAGAGACCCAGTACTTC CASSESGRRQETQYF
TRBJ2-1 15 TRBD2 - TRBV7-6 TGTGCCAGCAGCCCGAGCGGGGGGTTCGTCAATGAGCAGTTCTTC CASSPSGGFVNEQFF
TRBJ1-1 13 TRBD1 once TRBV29-1 TGCAGCGCCCGACAGGGGGCCCAACTTGAAGCTTTCTTT CSARQGAQLEAFF
TRBJ2-7 14 - once TRBV4-2 TGTGCCAGCAGCCAAGATGGCAGGTCCTACGAGCAGTACTTC CASSQDGRSYEQYF
TRBJ1-2 16 TRBD1 - TRBV6-1 TGTGCCAGCAGAGAATCTACAGGGGAAAGGAACTATGGCTACACCTTC CASRESTGERNYGYTF
TRBJ2-7 16 TRBD1 once TRBV9 TGTGCCAGCAGCGCTCGCCCCGGACAGGCCGCCTACGAGCAGTACTTC CASSARPGQAAYEQYF
TRBJ1-6 15 TRBD1 - TRBV25-1 TGTGCCAGCAGTGATTCGGGACAGGCCAATTCACCCCTCCACTTT CASSDSGQANSPLHF
TRBJ2-1 16 - once TRBV6-5 TGTGCCAGCAGTTACACCTGGCCCCTCTCCTACAATGAGCAGTTCTTC CASSYTWPLSYNEQFF
TRBJ2-2 15 - - TRBV19 TGTGCCAGTAGTATAGGACACTTGAACACCGGGGAGCTGTTTTTT CASSIGHLNTGELFF
TRBJ1-2 12 - - TRBV4-3 TGCGCCAGCAGAGGACTTTCGGGTGGCTACACCTTC CASRGLSGGYTF
TRBJ2-2 15 TRBD2 - TRBV5-1 TGCGCCAGCAGTCGGACTAGCGGGGGGACCGGGGAGCTGTTTTTT CASSRTSGGTGELFF
TRBJ2-1 15 - - TRBV19 TGTGCCAGTAGCACCCGGGGCGGGGAAAACAATGAGCAGTTCTTC CASSTRGGENNEQFF
TRBJ2-5 17 TRBD2 - TRBV30 TGTGCCTGGAGCCGACCCCTTCTAGCGGGGGCCCCGGGGACCCAGTACTTC CAWSRPLLAGAPGTQYF
TRBJ2-1 18 TRBD2 - TRBV19 TGTGCCAGTAGTATTGTGGCTAGCGGGGGGAGGCCCTACAATGAGCAGTTCTTC CASSIVASGGRPYNEQFF
TRBJ1-4 16 TRBD1 - TRBV7-9 TGTGCCAGCAGCTTAGAACACAGGGGGACTAATGAAAAACTGTTTTTT CASSLEHRGTNEKLFF
TRBJ1-4 11 - few TRBV25-1 TGTGCCAGCAGTGAACGTGAAAAACTGTTTTTT CASSEREKLFF
TRBJ2-7 13 TRBD1 - TRBV25-1 TGTGCCAGCAGCTGGGACAGGGTCGACGAGCAGTACTTC CASSWDRVDEQYF
TRBJ2-1 15 TRBD2 - TRBV6-5 TGTGCCAGCAGTTACGGCGGGGGCTCCTACAATGAGCAGTTCTTC CASSYGGGSYNEQFF
TRBJ2-3 16 TRBD1 - TRBV11-2 TGTGCCAGCAGCTCATCAGGGGGCTGGGGCACAGATACGCAGTATTTT CASSSSGGWGTDTQYF
TRBJ2-7 12 - once TRBV7-2 TGTGCCAGCAGCACCTCCAGCTACGAGCAGTACTTC CASSTSSYEQYF
TRBJ2-7 16 TRBD1 - TRBV4-2 TGTGCCAGCAGCCAAGTTGGACAGGCAGGCTCCTACGAGCAGTACTTC CASSQVGQAGSYEQYF
TRBJ1-3 15 TRBD1 - TRBV5-1 TGCGCCAGCAGCCCGGACAGGGGGCTGGGAAACACCATATATTTT CASSPDRGLGNTIYF
TRBJ2-7 14 - once TRBV30 TGTGCCTGGAGTCCACAGGTTGGAGCCTACGAGCAGTACTTC CAWSPQVGAYEQYF
TRBJ1-2 18 - many TRBV6-1 TGTGCCAGCAGTGAAGATCAGGGACAAGGGGCAACTAACTATGGCTACACCTTC CASSEDQGQGATNYGYTF
TRBJ2-1 12 - - TRBV7-9 TGTGCCTCACGGGGGACCTACAATGAGCAGTTCTTC CASRGTYNEQFF
TRBJ1-5 15 - - TRBV2 TGTGCCAGCAGTGAAGAGACAGTAGGCAATCAGCCCCAGCATTTT CASSEETVGNQPQHF
TRBJ1-2 16 TRBD1 - TRBV7-9 TGTGCCAGCAGCCCCGCGGGACAGGGGGCCCAAGATGGCTACACCTTC CASSPAGQGAQDGYTF
TRBJ2-6 14 - few TRBV2 TGTGCCAGCAGTGAGGCGACTACGGCCAACGTCCTGACTTTC CASSEATTANVLTF
TRBJ1-1 14 TRBD1 - TRBV5-1 TGCGCCAGCAGCTTGGGAGGGGGCCGGACTGAAGCTTTCTTT CASSLGGGRTEAFF
TRBJ2-2 16 TRBD2 - TRBV5-6 TGTGCCAGCAGCTTCGGTAGCGGGGGCGATACCGGGGAGCTGTTTTTT CASSFGSGGDTGELFF
TRBJ1-2 10 TRBD1 few TRBV29-1 TGCAGCGTTGAGAGGACAGGGGTCTTCTTC CSVERTGVFF
TRBJ2-7 14 TRBD1 - TRBV7-2 TGTGCCAGCAGCTTAGCCGGGACAGGGCGCGAGCAGTACTTC CASSLAGTGREQYF
TRBJ2-1 17 - - TRBV29-1 TGCAGCGTTGATATTTTGCGTGAACAGGAGATCTACAATGAGCAGTTCTTC CSVDILREQEIYNEQFF
TRBJ2-1 15 - - TRBV10-3 TGTGCCATCAGTGAGTCGTTCACTACTAACAATGAGCAGTTCTTC CAISESFTTNNEQFF
TRBJ1-6 15 - once TRBV4-2 TGTGCCAGCAGCCAAGATCGGACAGCTAATTCACCCCTCCACTTT CASSQDRTANSPLHF
TRBJ1-3 16 - - TRBV15 TGTGCCACCAGCAGAGATTTACAGATCTCTGGAAACACCATATATTTT CATSRDLQISGNTIYF
TRBJ2-7 13 - - TRBV19 TGTGCCAGTAGTACAGGGGTTTCCTACGAGCAGTACTTC CASSTGVSYEQYF
TRBJ2-7 15 - - TRBV19 TGTGCCAGTAGTACCCGGGATCCCGGGCCTTACGAGCGGTACTTC CASSTRDPGPYERYF
TRBJ1-2 18 - - TRBV14 TGTGCCAGCAGCCTAGGTTGGCAGCGGGGCGGCAGCAACTATGGCTACACCTTC CASSLGWQRGGSNYGYTF
TRBJ1-2 18 - - TRBV14 TGTGCCAGCAGCCAAGACCCCTGGGGGGGACATCGAAACTATGGCTACACCTTC CASSQDPWGGHRNYGYTF
TRBJ1-2 14 - - TRBV6-1 TGTGCCAGCAGCGAGCGGGGTAGATCGGAAGGCTACACCTTC CASSERGRSEGYTF
TRBJ2-3 19 TRBD1 - TRBV27 TGTGCCAGCAGTCCACCTCCGACAGGGAAAACCTACTGGACAGATACGCAGTATTTT CASSPPPTGKTYWTDTQYF
TRBJ1-6 16 TRBD1 - TRBV12-5 TGTGCTAGTGCCCCTTACAGGGGCTCCTATAATTCACCCCTCCACTTT CASAPYRGSYNSPLHF
TRBJ1-5 14 TRBD1 once TRBV5-1 TGCGCCAGCAGCGAAGGACAGGGGAATCAGCCCCAGCATTTT CASSEGQGNQPQHF
TRBJ1-5 16 - - TRBV7-8 TGTGCCAGCAGCTTTACAGGGACCCGTAGCAATCAGCCCCAGCATTTT CASSFTGTRSNQPQHF